This record covers a single T cell receptor (beta chain). What it recognizes is unknown. Some clones are missing from TCRdb's copy, which holds only in-frame ones; the method was immunoSEQ multiplex PCR. The profile shows a few hundred thousand clones, 86% of them singletons. These data belong to a study of cytomegalovirus exposure and HLA in healthy donors. Study-level findings and limits: Reports described diagnosis of cytomegalovirus status by the classifier as highly specific and sensitive.

Trimming took 3 bases from V and 0 from J, leaving 15 bases between them. The CDR3 consists of 17 residues. CDR1 and CDR2 from the germline V gene are SNHLY and FYNNEI. The sample comprised PBMCs. This sequence originates from a woman younger than 30 in good health and CMV-seronegative. V usage is TRBV2 and J usage is TRBJ1-5; a possible D gene is TRBD1 (5 bases). The CDR3 bases are TGTGCCAGCAGTGAGTCCGACAGATTGTATAGCAATCAGCCCCAGCATTTT. This gives the protein CASSESDRLYSNQPQHF.